This section outlines one TCR beta chain sequence together with its context. Antigen: not known. The libraries were made with immunoSEQ version 4 in survey mode. Repertoires were generated with immunoSEQ multiplex PCR, while TCRdb's copy carries only in-frame clones and drops some. The table has 46,000 or so clones, 75% to 85% seen once. This CDR3 is 17 amino acids long. Trimming took 3 bases from V and 0 from J, leaving 12 bases between them. Germline V gene data show CDR1 as MNHEY and CDR2 as SMNVEV (reference sequence). The data are from a study of persistence of HIV-infected CD4 T cells. Lysates of CMV-infected fibroblasts at approximately 9.4 ug/mL stimulated these cells. CD40L/CD69 double-negative CD45RO-high memory CD4+ T cells were collected. PBMCs were depleted of CD8+ T cells before stimulation. An approximately 19-hour stimulation of CD8-depleted PBMCs used anti-CD28/CD49d costimulation, CD40-blocking antibody and enfuvirtide.

The sequence derives from an adult man with HIV who was CMV-seropositive. Source: CD4+ T cells sorted from PBMCs after roughly 19-hour stimulation, taken from a patient who received antiretroviral therapy. The V call is TRBV27, the J call TRBJ1-6, with D possibly TRBD1 on 5 matching bases. The CDR3 loop reads CASSFSGTSSYNSPLHF. The CDR3 nucleotides are TGTGCCAGCAGTTTTTCGGGGACGAGCTCCTATAATTCACCCCTCCACTTT.